A selection of T cell receptor beta chains follows, all from one sample in a study of early T cells in non-severe SARS-CoV-2 infection. TCRdb used MiXCR to reprocess the 5' RACE reads, holding one entry per CDR3 protein. The sample shows roughly 45,000 distinct CDR3 sequences, around 6.5% of them seen only once. Sequencing was performed on whole blood, taken at baseline. The source is an adult who was a healthcare worker with PCR-confirmed SARS-CoV-2 infection or an uninfected control (not recorded which). The CDR3 runs from the conserved cysteine through the conserved F or W. The D gene is left open where the match is weak. Only some rows state a clone size, as once, few, many or a class for expanded clones.

v_gene,len,abundance,j_gene,d_gene,CDR3aa,CDR3nt
TRBV5-1,15,-,TRBJ1-1,-,CASSLEGGRNTEAFF,TGCGCCAGCAGCTTGGAGGGGGGCCGGAACACTGAAGCTTTCTTT
TRBV12-3/TRBV12-4,18,many,TRBJ2-3,-,CASSLALWVDTSTDTQYF,TGTGCCAGCAGTTTAGCCCTTTGGGTTGACACCTCCACAGATACGCAGTATTTT
TRBV19,20,many,TRBJ2-1,TRBD2,CASTTRTSGRALAPNGEQFF,TGTGCCAGTACCACCAGGACTAGCGGGAGGGCCCTGGCCCCTAATGGAGAGCAGTTCTTC
TRBV7-2,15,many,TRBJ2-1,TRBD2,CASSFGTSGYYEQFF,TGTGCCAGCAGCTTCGGGACTAGCGGGTACTATGAGCAGTTCTTC
TRBV14,8,-,TRBJ2-5,-,CASSQVPF,TGTGCCAGCAGCCAAGTTCCATTC
TRBV19,16,many,TRBJ2-3,TRBD2,CASGLAGGHGTDTQYF,TGTGCCAGCGGACTAGCGGGAGGACACGGCACAGATACGCAGTATTTT
TRBV20-1,12,few,TRBJ2-1,-,CSGQTRYNEQFF,TGCAGTGGCCAGACTAGATACAATGAGCAGTTCTTC
TRBV7-8,15,many,TRBJ2-1,-,CASSLYPPRGNEQFF,TGTGCCAGCAGCTTATACCCTCCGCGGGGCAATGAGCAGTTCTTC
TRBV7-9,12,many,TRBJ1-1,-,CASSYINTEAFF,TGTGCCAGCAGCTATATAAACACTGAAGCTTTCTTT
TRBV7-2,15,few,TRBJ2-1,TRBD1,CASSRVVRQGDEQFF,TGTGCCAGCAGCCGTGTGGTTAGACAGGGCGATGAGCAGTTCTTC
TRBV11-2,12,medium-sized,TRBJ2-1,-,CASSLTRNEQFF,TGTGCCAGCAGCCTAACCCGCAATGAGCAGTTCTTC
TRBV12-3/TRBV12-4,14,-,TRBJ1-6,TRBD1,CASSGGQINSPLHF,TGTGCCAGCAGTGGGGGACAGATTAATTCACCCCTCCACTTT
TRBV5-1,12,-,TRBJ2-2,-,CASSLNPGELFF,TGCGCCAGCAGCTTGAACCCCGGGGAGCTGTTTTTT
TRBV29-1,15,many,TRBJ2-1,-,CSFRDQGRPYNEQFF,TGCAGCTTCCGTGACCAGGGGAGGCCCTACAATGAGCAGTTCTTC
TRBV2,15,-,TRBJ2-3,-,CASSDRGPSTDTQYF,TGTGCCAGCAGTGATAGGGGTCCCAGCACAGATACGCAGTATTTT
TRBV27,14,many,TRBJ1-5,-,CASSLKMYNQPQHF,TGTGCCAGCAGTTTGAAGATGTACAATCAGCCCCAGCATTTT
TRBV27,14,many,TRBJ1-5,-,CASSLSWGDQPQHF,TGTGCCAGCAGTTTATCTTGGGGGGATCAGCCCCAGCATTTT
TRBV5-4,15,many,TRBJ2-7,TRBD1,CASSSAGTGGYEQYF,TGTGCCAGCAGCTCGGCCGGGACAGGGGGCTACGAGCAGTACTTC
TRBV7-2,16,medium-sized,TRBJ2-5,TRBD2,CASSRGRRGYQETQYF,TGTGCCAGCAGCCGTGGTCGGCGGGGGTACCAAGAGACCCAGTACTTC
TRBV29-1,13,many,TRBJ2-3,TRBD1,CSVAGTGRDTQYF,TGCAGCGTTGCCGGGACAGGGAGAGATACGCAGTATTTT
TRBV28,15,many,TRBJ1-5,TRBD1,CASSLPGQGNQPQHF,TGTGCCAGCAGTCTACCGGGACAGGGGAATCAGCCCCAGCATTTT
TRBV28,17,many,TRBJ1-2,-,CASSLGQGSGHNYGYTF,TGTGCCAGCAGTTTAGGGCAGGGAAGCGGACATAACTATGGCTACACCTTC
TRBV16,11,many,TRBJ1-1,-,CASSRYTEAFF,TGTGCCAGCAGCAGATACACTGAAGCTTTCTTT
TRBV12-3/TRBV12-4,14,few,TRBJ2-5,-,CASSRQGSAETQYF,TGTGCCAGCAGCCGCCAGGGTAGCGCGGAGACCCAGTACTTC
TRBV18,16,-,TRBJ1-2,TRBD1,CASLDTQGARTYGYTF,TGTGCCAGCTTGGACACACAGGGGGCGCGAACCTATGGCTACACCTTC
TRBV6-5,13,-,TRBJ1-2,-,CASRPGRTYGYTF,TGTGCCAGCAGACCGGGACGGACCTATGGCTACACCTTC
TRBV3-1,16,many,TRBJ2-7,TRBD1,CASSPKGQGASYEQYF,TGTGCCAGCAGCCCCAAGGGACAGGGGGCTTCCTACGAGCAGTACTTC
TRBV27,14,many,TRBJ1-2,-,CANCNGTDSYGYTF,TGTGCCAACTGTAATGGGACGGACTCCTATGGCTACACCTTC
TRBV3-1,13,-,TRBJ1-1,-,CASSPSMNTEAFF,TGTGCCAGCAGCCCCTCAATGAACACTGAAGCTTTCTTT
TRBV20-1,16,-,TRBJ1-1,-,CSARDLGQGLHTEAFF,TGCAGTGCTAGAGATCTGGGTCAGGGGCTACACACTGAAGCTTTCTTT
TRBV5-4,15,few,TRBJ2-2,TRBD1,CASERGGANVGELFF,TGTGCCAGCGAAAGAGGGGGCGCGAATGTCGGGGAGCTGTTTTTT
TRBV18,17,-,TRBJ2-6,TRBD2,CASSPPIAGTGANVLTF,TGTGCCAGCTCACCACCGATAGCGGGAACTGGGGCCAACGTCCTGACTTTC
TRBV4-2,17,-,TRBJ2-7,TRBD2,CASSQDLAGAGAYEQYF,TGTGCCAGCAGCCAAGATCTAGCGGGTGCTGGGGCCTACGAGCAGTACTTC
TRBV6-2/TRBV6-3,17,few,TRBJ2-3,-,CASTDRARFTNTDTQYF,TGTGCCAGCACCGACAGAGCACGCTTCACCAACACAGATACGCAGTATTTT
TRBV4-1,16,-,TRBJ2-5,TRBD1,CASSDGTGQDQETQYF,TGCGCCAGCAGCGACGGGACAGGACAAGACCAAGAGACCCAGTACTTC
TRBV27,17,many,TRBJ2-1,TRBD2,CASSPRLAGGGNNEQFF,TGTGCCAGCAGTCCAAGGCTAGCGGGAGGAGGAAACAATGAGCAGTTCTTC
TRBV6-1,17,-,TRBJ2-1,TRBD1,CASSELGTAPSSNEQFF,TGTGCCAGCAGTGAACTAGGGACAGCTCCCAGCAGTAATGAGCAGTTCTTC
TRBV20-1,13,-,TRBJ2-1,TRBD1,CSASETGVGEQFF,TGCAGTGCTAGCGAGACAGGGGTTGGTGAGCAGTTCTTC
TRBV28,12,many,TRBJ1-1,-,CASSPGGEVAFF,TGTGCCAGCAGTCCCGGGGGCGAGGTGGCTTTCTTT
TRBV18,18,many,TRBJ2-7,TRBD2,CASSPDQRAAGRTYEQYF,TGTGCCAGCTCACCCGATCAACGGGCAGCGGGAAGGACCTACGAGCAGTACTTC
TRBV4-1,16,many,TRBJ1-5,TRBD1,CASSHQGQGSDQPQHF,TGCGCCAGCAGCCATCAAGGACAGGGTTCAGATCAGCCCCAGCATTTT
TRBV6-1,11,few,TRBJ2-5,-,CASTRTETQYF,TGTGCCAGCACTAGGACAGAGACCCAGTACTTC
TRBV15,13,many,TRBJ1-2,-,CATSRGRRGGYTF,TGTGCCACCAGCAGAGGAAGACGGGGTGGCTACACCTTC
TRBV5-1,13,many,TRBJ1-2,-,CASSLEDGGDYTF,TGCGCCAGCAGCTTGGAAGATGGAGGGGACTACACCTTC
TRBV20-1,14,many,TRBJ2-7,TRBD1,CSARPGTGAYEQYF,TGCAGTGCTAGACCCGGGACAGGGGCCTACGAGCAGTACTTC
TRBV24-1,15,many,TRBJ2-1,-,CATSDTRTEYNEQFF,TGTGCCACCAGTGATACCCGGACGGAATACAATGAGCAGTTCTTC
TRBV4-3,16,few,TRBJ1-6,-,CASSLRQDSYNSPLHF,TGCGCCAGCAGCCTGAGACAGGACTCCTATAATTCACCCCTCCACTTT
TRBV25-1,14,-,TRBJ2-2,TRBD1,CASRGQLNTGELFF,TGTGCCAGCAGGGGACAGTTGAACACCGGGGAGCTGTTTTTT
TRBV25-1,15,many,TRBJ1-4,-,CASSPEILTNEKLFF,TGTGCCAGCAGTCCTGAGATTTTAACTAATGAAAAACTGTTTTTT
TRBV13,14,many,TRBJ2-7,-,CASSQRTTSYEQYF,TGTGCCAGCAGCCAGAGGACTACCTCCTACGAGCAGTACTTC
TRBV6-6,12,many,TRBJ2-3,TRBD2,CASSQLGGTQYF,TGTGCCAGCAGTCAGCTGGGGGGGACGCAGTATTTT
TRBV29-1,12,many,TRBJ1-1,-,CSARSEISEAFF,TGCAGCGCCCGGAGTGAGATCTCTGAAGCTTTCTTT
TRBV5-8,17,many,TRBJ2-1,TRBD2,CASLDLSRASGRNEQFF,TGTGCCAGCCTCGACCTATCCCGGGCTAGCGGGAGAAATGAGCAGTTCTTC
TRBV7-2,13,many,TRBJ2-7,-,CASSLEVRSEQYF,TGTGCCAGCAGCTTAGAGGTTAGGTCCGAGCAGTACTTC
TRBV7-2,11,few,TRBJ1-1,-,CASSLLREAFF,TGTGCCAGCAGCTTGCTACGGGAAGCTTTCTTT